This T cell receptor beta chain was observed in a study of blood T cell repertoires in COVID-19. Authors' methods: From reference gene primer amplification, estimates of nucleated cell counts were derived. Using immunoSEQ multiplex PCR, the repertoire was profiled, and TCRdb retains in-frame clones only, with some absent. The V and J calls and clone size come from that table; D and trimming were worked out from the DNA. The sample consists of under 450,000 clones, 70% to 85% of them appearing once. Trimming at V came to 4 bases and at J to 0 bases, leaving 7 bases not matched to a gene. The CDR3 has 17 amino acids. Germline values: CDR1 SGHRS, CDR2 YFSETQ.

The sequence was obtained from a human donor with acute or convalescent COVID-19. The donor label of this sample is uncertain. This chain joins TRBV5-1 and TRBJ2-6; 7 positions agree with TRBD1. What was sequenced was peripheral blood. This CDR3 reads CASSGRQGSSGANVLTF. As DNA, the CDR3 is TGCGCCAGCAGCGGCCGACAGGGCAGCTCTGGGGCCAACGTCCTGACTTTC.